This TCR beta chain appears in the sequencing data of a study of OX40 agonist ivuxolimab in advanced cancers. Assay used: immunoSEQ multiplex PCR; TCRdb lists only in-frame clones, some missing. The sample includes approximately 45,000 clones, approximately 80% of them seen just once. After removal of 3 bases from V and 0 bases from J, the junction contained 6 bases not matched to a gene. CDR1 is SGHAT, CDR2 FQNNGV, per germline. This CDR3 contains 16 residues. This clonotype originated in an adult with an advanced solid tumor such as melanoma, head and neck, liver or kidney cancer. The chain is built from TRBV11-2 and TRBJ1-1; TRBD1 matches at 8 bases. Specimen: CD4+ or CD8+ T cells sorted from blood, collected in a trial of the OX40 agonist ivuxolimab. The CDR3 nucleotides read TGTGCCAGCAGCTTGGTCATGGGACAGGTGAACACTGAAGCTTTCTTT. Protein product: CASSLVMGQVNTEAFF. Combining the CDR3 with reference TRBV11-2 and TRBJ1-1 gives the whole variable domain EAGVAQSPRYKIIEKRQSVAFWCNPISGHATLYWYQQILGQGPKLLIQFQNNGVVDDSQLPKDRFSAERLKGVDSTLKIQPAKLEDSAVYLCASSLVMGQVNTEAFFGQGTRLTVV.